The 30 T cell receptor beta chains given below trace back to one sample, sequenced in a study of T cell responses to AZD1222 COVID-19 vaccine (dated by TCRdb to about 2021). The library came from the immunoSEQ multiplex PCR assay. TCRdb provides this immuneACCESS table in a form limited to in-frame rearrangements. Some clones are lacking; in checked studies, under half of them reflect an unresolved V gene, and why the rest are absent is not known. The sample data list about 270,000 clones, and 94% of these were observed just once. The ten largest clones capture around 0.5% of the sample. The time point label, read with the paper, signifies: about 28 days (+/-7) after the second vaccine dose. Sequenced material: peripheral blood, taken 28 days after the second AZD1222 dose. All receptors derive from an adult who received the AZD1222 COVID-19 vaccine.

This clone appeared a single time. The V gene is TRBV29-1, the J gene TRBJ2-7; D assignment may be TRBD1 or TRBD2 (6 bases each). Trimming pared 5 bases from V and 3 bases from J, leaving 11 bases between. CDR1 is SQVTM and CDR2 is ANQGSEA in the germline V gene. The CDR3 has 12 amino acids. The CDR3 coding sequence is TGCAGCGTTCGGAGGGGGTACTACGAGCAGTACTTC. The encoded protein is CSVRRGYYEQYF.

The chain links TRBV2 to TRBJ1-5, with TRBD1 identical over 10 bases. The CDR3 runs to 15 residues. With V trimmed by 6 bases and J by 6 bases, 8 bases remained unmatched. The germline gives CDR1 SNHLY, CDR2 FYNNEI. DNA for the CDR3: TGTGCCAGCAGCGATGACAGGGGGCGAAGTCAGCCCCAGCATTTT. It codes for CASSDDRGRSQPQHF.

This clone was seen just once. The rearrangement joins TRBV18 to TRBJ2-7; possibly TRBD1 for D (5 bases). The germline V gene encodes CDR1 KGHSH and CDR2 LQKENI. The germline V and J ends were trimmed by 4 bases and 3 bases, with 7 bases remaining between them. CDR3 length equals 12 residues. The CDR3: CASSQGLYEQYF. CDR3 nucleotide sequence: TGTGCCAGCTCACAGGGGCTCTACGAGCAGTACTTC.

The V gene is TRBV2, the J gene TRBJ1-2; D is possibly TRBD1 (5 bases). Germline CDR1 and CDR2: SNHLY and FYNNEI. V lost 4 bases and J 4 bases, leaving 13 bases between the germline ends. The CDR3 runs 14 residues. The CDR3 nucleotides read TGTGCCAGCAGTGTAGTAGACAGTTCCTATGGCTACACCTTC. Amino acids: CASSVVDSSYGYTF.

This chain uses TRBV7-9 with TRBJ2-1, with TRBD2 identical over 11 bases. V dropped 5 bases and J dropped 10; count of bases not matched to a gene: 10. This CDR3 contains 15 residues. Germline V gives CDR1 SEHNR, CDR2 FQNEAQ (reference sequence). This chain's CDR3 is CASSPSGGSSQEQFF. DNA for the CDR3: TGTGCCAGCAGCCCTAGCGGGGGGAGTTCCCAGGAGCAGTTCTTC.

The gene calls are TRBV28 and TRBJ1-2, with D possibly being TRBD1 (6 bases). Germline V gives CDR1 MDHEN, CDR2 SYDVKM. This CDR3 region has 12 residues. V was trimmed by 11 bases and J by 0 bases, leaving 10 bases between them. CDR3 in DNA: TGTGCCGGACAGACAGCTAACTATGGCTACACCTTC. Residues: CAGQTANYGYTF.

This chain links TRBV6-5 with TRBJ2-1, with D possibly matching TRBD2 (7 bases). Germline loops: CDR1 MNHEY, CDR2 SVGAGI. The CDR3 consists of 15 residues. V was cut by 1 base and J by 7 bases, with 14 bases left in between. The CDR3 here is CASSYWEGGDNEQFF. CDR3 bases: TGTGCCAGCAGTTACTGGGAGGGGGGGGATAATGAGCAGTTCTTC.

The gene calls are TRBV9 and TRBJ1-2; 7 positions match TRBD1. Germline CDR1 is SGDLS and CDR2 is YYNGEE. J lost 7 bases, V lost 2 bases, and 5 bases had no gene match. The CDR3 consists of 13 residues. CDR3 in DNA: TGTGCCAGCAGCGTGGAGGGGGCGGGTGGCTACACCTTC. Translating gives CASSVEGAGGYTF. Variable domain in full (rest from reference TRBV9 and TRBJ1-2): DSGVTQTPKHLITATGQRVTLRCSPRSGDLSVYWYQQSLDQGLQFLIQYYNGEERAKGNILERFSAQQFPDLHSELNLSSLELGDSALYFCASSVEGAGGYTFGSGTRLTVV.

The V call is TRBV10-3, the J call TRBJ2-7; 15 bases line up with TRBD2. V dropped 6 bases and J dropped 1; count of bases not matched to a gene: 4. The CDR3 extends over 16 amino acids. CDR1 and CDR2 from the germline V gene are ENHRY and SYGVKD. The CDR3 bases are TGTGCCATCAGGAATGGACTAGCGGGAGGGTCCTACGAGCAGTACTTC. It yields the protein CAIRNGLAGGSYEQYF.

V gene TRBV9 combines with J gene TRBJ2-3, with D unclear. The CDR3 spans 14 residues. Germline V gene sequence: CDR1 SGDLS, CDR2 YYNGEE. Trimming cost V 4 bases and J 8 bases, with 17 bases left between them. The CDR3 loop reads CASSSEDVWGTQYF. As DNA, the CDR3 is TGTGCCAGCAGCTCCGAGGATGTTTGGGGTACGCAGTATTTT.

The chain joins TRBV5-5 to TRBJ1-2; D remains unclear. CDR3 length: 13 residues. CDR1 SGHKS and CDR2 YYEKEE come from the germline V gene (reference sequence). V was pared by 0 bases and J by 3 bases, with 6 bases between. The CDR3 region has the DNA TGTGCCAGCAGCTTGGGTGGAGACTATGGCTACACCTTC. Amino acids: CASSLGGDYGYTF.

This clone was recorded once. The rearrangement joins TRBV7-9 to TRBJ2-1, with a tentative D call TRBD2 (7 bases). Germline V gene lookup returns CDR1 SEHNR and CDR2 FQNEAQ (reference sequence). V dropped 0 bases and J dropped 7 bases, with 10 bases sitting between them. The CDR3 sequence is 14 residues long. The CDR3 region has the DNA TGTGCCAGCAGCTTAGCGGGAGGGGGGAATGAGCAGTTCTTC. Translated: CASSLAGGGNEQFF.

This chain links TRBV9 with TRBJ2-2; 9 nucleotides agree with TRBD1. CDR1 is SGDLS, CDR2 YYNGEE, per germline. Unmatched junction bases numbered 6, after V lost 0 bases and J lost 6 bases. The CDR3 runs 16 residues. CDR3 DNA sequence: TGTGCCAGCAGCGTAGACGGGACAGGGAGGGCCGGGGAGCTGTTTTTT. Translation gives CASSVDGTGRAGELFF.

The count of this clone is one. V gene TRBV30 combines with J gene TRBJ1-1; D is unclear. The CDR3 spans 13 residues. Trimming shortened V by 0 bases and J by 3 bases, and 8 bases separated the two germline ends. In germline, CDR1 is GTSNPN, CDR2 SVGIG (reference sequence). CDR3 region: CAWSVRWDTEAFF. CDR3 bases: TGTGCCTGGAGTGTACGGTGGGACACTGAAGCTTTCTTT.

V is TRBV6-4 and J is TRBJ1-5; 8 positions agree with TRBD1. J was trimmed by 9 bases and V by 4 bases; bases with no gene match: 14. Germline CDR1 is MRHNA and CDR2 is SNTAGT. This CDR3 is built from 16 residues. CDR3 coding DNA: TGTGCCAGCAGTGCCCCGGGACAGAGCACAGGGGGGCCCCAGCATTTT. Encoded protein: CASSAPGQSTGGPQHF.

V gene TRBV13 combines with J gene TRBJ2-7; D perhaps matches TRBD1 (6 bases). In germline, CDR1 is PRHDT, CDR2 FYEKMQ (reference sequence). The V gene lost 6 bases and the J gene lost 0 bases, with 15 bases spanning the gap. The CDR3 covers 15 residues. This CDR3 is CASSSTGTSSYEQYF. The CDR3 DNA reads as TGTGCCAGCAGTTCAACCGGGACATCCTCCTACGAGCAGTACTTC. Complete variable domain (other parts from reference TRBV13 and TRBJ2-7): AAGVIQSPRHLIKEKRETATLKCYPIPRHDTVYWYQQGPGQDPQFLISFYEKMQSDKGSIPDRFSAQQFSDYHSELNMSSLELGDSALYFCASSSTGTSSYEQYFGPGTRLTVT.

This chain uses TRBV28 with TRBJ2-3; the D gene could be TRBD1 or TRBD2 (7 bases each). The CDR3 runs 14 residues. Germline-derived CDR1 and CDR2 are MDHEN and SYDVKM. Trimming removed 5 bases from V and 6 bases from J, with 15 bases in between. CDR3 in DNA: TGTGCCAGCAGTGGGACTAAGGGGGCGGATACGCAGTATTTT. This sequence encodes CASSGTKGADTQYF.

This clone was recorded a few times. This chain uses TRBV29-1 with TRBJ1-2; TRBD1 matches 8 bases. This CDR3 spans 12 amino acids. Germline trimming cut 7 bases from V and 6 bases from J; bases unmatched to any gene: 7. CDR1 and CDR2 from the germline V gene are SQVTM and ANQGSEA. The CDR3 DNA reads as TGCAGCGGTGGACAGGGCCTGGATGGCTACACCTTC. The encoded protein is CSGGQGLDGYTF.

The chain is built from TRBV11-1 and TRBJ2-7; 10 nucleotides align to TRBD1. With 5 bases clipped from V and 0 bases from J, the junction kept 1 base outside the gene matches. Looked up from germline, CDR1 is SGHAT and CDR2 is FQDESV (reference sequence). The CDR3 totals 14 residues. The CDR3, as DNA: TGTGCCAGCAGCAGACAGGGGGCCTCCTACGAGCAGTACTTC. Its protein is CASSRQGASYEQYF.

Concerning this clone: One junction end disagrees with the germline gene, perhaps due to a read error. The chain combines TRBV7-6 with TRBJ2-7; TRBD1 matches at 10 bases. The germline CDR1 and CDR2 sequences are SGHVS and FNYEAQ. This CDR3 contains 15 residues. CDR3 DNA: TGTGCCAGCAGCCTCCGACAGGGGGCCACCTATGAGCAGTACTTC. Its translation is CASSLRQGATYEQYF. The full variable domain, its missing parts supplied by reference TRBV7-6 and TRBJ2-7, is GAGVSQSPRYKVTKRGQDVALRCDPISGHVSLYWYRQALGQGPEFLTYFNYEAQQDKSGLPNDRFSAERPEGSISTLTIQRTEQRDSAMYRCASSLRQGATYEQYFGPGTRLTVT.

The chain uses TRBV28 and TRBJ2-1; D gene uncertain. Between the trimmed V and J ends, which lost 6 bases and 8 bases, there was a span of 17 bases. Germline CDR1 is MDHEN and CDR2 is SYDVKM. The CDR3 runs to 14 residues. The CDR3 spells CASRTGPSSHEQFF. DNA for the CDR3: TGTGCCAGCAGGACCGGGCCCTCTTCCCATGAGCAGTTCTTC.

The CDR3 sequence is CVLPYETGQVTEAFF. DNA of the CDR3: TGTGTCCTACCTTACGAAACCGGACAGGTCACTGAAGCTTTCTTT. V and J are TRBV7-9 and TRBJ1-1; the match to TRBD1 covers 7 bases. CDR1 is SEHNR, CDR2 FQNEAQ, per germline (reference sequence). CDR3 length: 15 amino acids.

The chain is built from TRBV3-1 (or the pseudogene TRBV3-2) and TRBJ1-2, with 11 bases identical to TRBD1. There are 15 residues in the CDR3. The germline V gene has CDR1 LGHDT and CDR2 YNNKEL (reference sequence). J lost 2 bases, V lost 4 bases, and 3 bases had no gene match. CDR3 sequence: CASSPRDRGNYGYTF. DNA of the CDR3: TGTGCCAGCAGCCCCCGGGACAGGGGGAACTATGGCTACACCTTC.

CDR3 sequence (DNA): TGTGCCAGCAGTTACTCTTGGGGTAGTGGGACTGAAGCTTTCTTT. Its protein is CASSYSWGSGTEAFF. The chain employs TRBV6-5 and TRBJ1-1, with no clear D. The CDR3 has 15 residues. Trimming pared 0 bases from V and 5 bases from J, leaving 13 bases between. Germline CDR1 reads MNHEY; CDR2 reads SVGAGI.

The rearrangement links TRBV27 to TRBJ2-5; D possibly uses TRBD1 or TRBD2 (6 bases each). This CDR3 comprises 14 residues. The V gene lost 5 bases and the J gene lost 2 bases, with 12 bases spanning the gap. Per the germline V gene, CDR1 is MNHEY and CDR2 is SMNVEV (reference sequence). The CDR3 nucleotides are TGTGCCAGCAGTCCCCTAGGGGGGCAAGAGACCCAGTACTTC. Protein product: CASSPLGGQETQYF.

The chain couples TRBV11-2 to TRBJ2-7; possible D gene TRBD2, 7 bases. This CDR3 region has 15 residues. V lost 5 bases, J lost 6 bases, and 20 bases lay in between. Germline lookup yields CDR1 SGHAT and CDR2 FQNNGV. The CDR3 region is CASSPRGARTLEQYF. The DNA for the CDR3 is TGTGCCAGCAGCCCTCGGGGGGCGCGAACCCTCGAGCAGTACTTC. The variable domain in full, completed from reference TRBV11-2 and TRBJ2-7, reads EAGVAQSPRYKIIEKRQSVAFWCNPISGHATLYWYQQILGQGPKLLIQFQNNGVVDDSQLPKDRFSAERLKGVDSTLKIQPAKLEDSAVYLCASSPRGARTLEQYFGPGTRLTVT.

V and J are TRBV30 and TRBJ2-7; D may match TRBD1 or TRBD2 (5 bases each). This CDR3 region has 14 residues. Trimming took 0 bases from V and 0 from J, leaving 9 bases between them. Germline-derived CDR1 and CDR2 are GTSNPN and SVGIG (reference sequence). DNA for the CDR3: TGTGCCTGGAGTGTTTCAGGGACCTCCTACGAGCAGTACTTC. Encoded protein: CAWSVSGTSYEQYF.

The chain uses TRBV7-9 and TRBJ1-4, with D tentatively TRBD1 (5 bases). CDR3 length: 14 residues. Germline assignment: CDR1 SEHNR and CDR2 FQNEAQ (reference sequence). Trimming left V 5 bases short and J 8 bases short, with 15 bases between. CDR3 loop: CASSPTAIGEKLFF. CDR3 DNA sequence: TGTGCCAGCAGCCCGACAGCAATCGGGGAAAAACTGTTTTTT.

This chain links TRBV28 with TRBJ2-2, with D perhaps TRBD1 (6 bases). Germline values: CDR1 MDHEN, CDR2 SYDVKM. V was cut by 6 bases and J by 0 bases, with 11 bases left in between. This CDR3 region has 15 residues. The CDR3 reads CASRPQGSNTGELFF. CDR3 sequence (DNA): TGTGCCAGCAGGCCACAGGGTTCGAACACCGGGGAGCTGTTTTTT.

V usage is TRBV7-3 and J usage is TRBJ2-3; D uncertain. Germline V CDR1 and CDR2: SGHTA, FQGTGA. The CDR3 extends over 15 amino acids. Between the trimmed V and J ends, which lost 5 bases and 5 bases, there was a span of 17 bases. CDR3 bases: TGTGCCAGCAGCCCCCCCGGGCAGGCTGGAGATACGCAGTATTTT. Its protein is CASSPPGQAGDTQYF.